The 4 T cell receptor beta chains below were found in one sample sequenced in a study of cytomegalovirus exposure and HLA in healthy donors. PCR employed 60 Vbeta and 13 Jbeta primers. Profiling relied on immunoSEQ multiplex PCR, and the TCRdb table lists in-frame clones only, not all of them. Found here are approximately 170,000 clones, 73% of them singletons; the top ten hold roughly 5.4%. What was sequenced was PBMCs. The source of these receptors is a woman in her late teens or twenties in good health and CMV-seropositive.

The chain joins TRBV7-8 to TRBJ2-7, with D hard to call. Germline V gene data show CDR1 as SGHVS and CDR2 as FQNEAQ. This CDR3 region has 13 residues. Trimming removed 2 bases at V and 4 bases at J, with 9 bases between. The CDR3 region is CASSLQLVYEQYF. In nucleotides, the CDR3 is TGTGCCAGCAGCTTACAACTGGTGTACGAGCAGTACTTC.

The CDR3 is CASSKVGLAEKETQYF. The CDR3 nucleotides read TGTGCCAGCAGCAAAGTGGGACTAGCGGAAAAGGAGACCCAGTACTTC. V usage is TRBV21-1 and J usage is TRBJ2-5; TRBD2 reflects the table's D call only, with no check against the DNA. TRBV21-1 is assigned pseudogene status. The CDR3 has 16 residues.

CDR3 nucleotide sequence: TGTGCCAGCAGCTTAGTCCTTAGGAACACTGAAGCTTTCTTT. It codes for CASSLVLRNTEAFF. The chain is built from TRBV7-9 and TRBJ1-1; D remains unclear. With 1 base removed from V and 1 base from J, the gap between germline ends came to 7 bases. Germline V CDR1 and CDR2: SEHNR, FQNEAQ (reference sequence). This CDR3 comprises 14 residues.

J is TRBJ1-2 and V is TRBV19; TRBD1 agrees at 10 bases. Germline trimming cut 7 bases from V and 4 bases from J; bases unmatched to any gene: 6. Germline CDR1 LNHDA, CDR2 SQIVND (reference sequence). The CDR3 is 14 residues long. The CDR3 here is CASTGTGATYGYTF. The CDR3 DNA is TGTGCCAGTACCGGGACAGGGGCGACCTATGGCTACACCTTC.